This passage covers 31 T cell receptor beta chains from one sample sequenced in a study of shared clonotypes between healthy human individuals. Some clones are missing from TCRdb's copy, which holds only in-frame ones; the method was immunoSEQ multiplex PCR. The sample contains about 2 million clones, 90% to 95% of which appear only once. The sequencing input was naive CD4+ T cells sorted from blood. Noted subset: CD45RA+ positively selected. The receptors here all came from a man between 18 and 35 years old in good health.

Concerning this clone itself: Being one base from a much bigger clone, this may be a read error. Other DNA variants within this sample encode the same CDR3. V gene TRBV5-6 combines with J gene TRBJ1-2; D is ambiguous. In germline, CDR1 is SGHDT, CDR2 YYEEEE. With 0 bases removed from V and 1 base from J, the gap between germline ends came to 1 base. The CDR3 sequence is 12 residues long. The CDR3 sequence is CASSLDNYGYTF. For the CDR3, the DNA is TGTGCCAGCAGCTTGGATAACTATGGCTACACCTTC.

In regard to this clone: This sample includes further DNA sequences coding for the same CDR3. V is TRBV18 and J is TRBJ2-7; 7 bases map to TRBD1. CDR1 KGHSH and CDR2 LQKENI come from the germline V gene. The CDR3 is 13 amino acids. The V and J ends lost 6 bases and 2 bases, in that order; junction bases with no gene match: 4. The CDR3 coding sequence is TGTGCCAGCTCCTGGGACAGAACCTACGAGCAGTACTTC. Residues: CASSWDRTYEQYF. Together with reference TRBV18 and TRBJ2-7, the CDR3 gives the full variable domain: NAGVMQNPRHLVRRRGQEARLRCSPMKGHSHVYWYRQLPEEGLKFMVYLQKENIIDESGMPKERFSAEFPKEGPSILRIQQVVRGDSAAYFCASSWDRTYEQYFGPGTRLTVT.

Worth noting for this clone: This sample includes further DNA sequences coding for the same CDR3. This chain joins TRBV6-5 and TRBJ2-5, with D hard to call. V was clipped by 6 bases and J by 2 bases, with 10 bases between them. CDR1 is MNHEY, CDR2 SVGAGI, per germline. This CDR3 has 13 amino acids. The CDR3 sequence: CASRRTAQETQYF. CDR3 nucleotide sequence: TGTGCCAGCAGGCGAACAGCGCAAGAGACCCAGTACTTC.

The chain couples TRBV9 to TRBJ2-5; 8 bases are a match to TRBD1. The CDR3 covers 14 residues. Germline CDR1 is SGDLS and CDR2 is YYNGEE. Germline trimming cut 5 bases from V and 2 bases from J; bases unmatched to any gene: 5. The CDR3 region is CASSGQGFQETQYF. The CDR3 nucleotides read TGTGCCAGCAGTGGACAGGGATTTCAAGAGACCCAGTACTTC.

V usage is TRBV7-2 and J usage is TRBJ2-1; D is perhaps TRBD1 or TRBD2 (6 bases each). With 1 base removed from V and 15 bases from J, the gap between germline ends came to 13 bases. Germline assignment: CDR1 SGHTA and CDR2 FQGNSA. CDR3 length equals 12 residues. Here the CDR3 reads CASSLGQAGWFF. The CDR3 DNA reads as TGTGCCAGCAGCTTAGGACAGGCGGGGTGGTTCTTC.

This chain joins TRBV7-9 and TRBJ2-1; 13 bases match TRBD2. V dropped 0 bases and J dropped 10; count of bases not matched to a gene: 6. Per germline, CDR1 SEHNR and CDR2 FQNEAQ (reference sequence). The length of the CDR3 is 16 residues. DNA for the CDR3: TGTGCCAGCAGCTTAGCTCAACTAGCGGGAGGGCCAGAGCAGTTCTTC. It is translated as CASSLAQLAGGPEQFF.

The CDR3 loop reads CASSVAPGGEQYF. DNA of the CDR3: TGTGCCAGCAGCGTAGCCCCAGGAGGGGAGCAGTACTTC. V usage is TRBV9 and J usage is TRBJ2-7, with D possibly matching TRBD2 (6 bases). The V gene's germline CDR1 is SGDLS and CDR2 YYNGEE. The V and J ends lost 0 bases and 7 bases respectively, with 11 bases between them. The CDR3 runs 13 residues.

The V call is TRBV5-6, the J call TRBJ2-7; the D gene is possibly TRBD1 (6 bases). CDR3 length: 19 residues. CDR1 and CDR2 (germline): SGHDT, YYEEEE. Trimming removed 1 base at V and 5 bases at J, with 28 bases between. The CDR3 sequence: CASSLSVLRTKQGVHEQYF. In DNA, the CDR3 is TGTGCCAGCAGCTTGTCGGTATTGAGAACAAAACAGGGTGTCCACGAGCAGTACTTC.

The rearrangement joins TRBV7-2 to TRBJ2-5, with D unclear. The germline V and J ends were trimmed by 5 bases and 9 bases, with 16 bases remaining between them. The CDR3 is 13 amino acids. Germline lookup yields CDR1 SGHTA and CDR2 FQGNSA. CDR3 residues: CASSPLPSMAQYF. The DNA for the CDR3 is TGTGCCAGCAGCCCTCTTCCCTCAATGGCCCAGTACTTC.

As to this clone: Additional DNA sequences in this sample encode the identical CDR3. The rearrangement uses TRBV18 and TRBJ2-7; the D gene is possibly TRBD2 (6 bases). Germline CDR1 reads KGHSH; CDR2 reads LQKENI. The CDR3 is made up of 14 amino acids. V lost 0 bases and J 3 bases, leaving 9 bases between the germline ends. The CDR3 DNA reads TGTGCCAGCTCACCACCGGAGGGGCGCTACGAGCAGTACTTC. Its translation is CASSPPEGRYEQYF.

A word on this clone: The same CDR3 is also encoded by other DNA sequences in this sample. This sequence joins TRBV18 and TRBJ1-2, with 7 bases fitting TRBD1. Germline CDR1 is KGHSH and CDR2 is LQKENI. The V gene end was trimmed by 1 base and the J gene end by 1 base; junction bases not matched to a gene: 3. This CDR3 has 15 amino acids. The CDR3 DNA reads TGTGCCAGCTCACCACGGCAGGGGGATAACTATGGCTACACCTTC. Its translation is CASSPRQGDNYGYTF.

The rearrangement uses TRBV28 and TRBJ2-5, with 10 positions matching TRBD1. Trimming cost V 3 bases and J 5 bases; bases outside gene matches: 6. This CDR3 spans 15 amino acids. Germline V gene data show CDR1 as MDHEN and CDR2 as SYDVKM. DNA of the CDR3: TGTGCCAGCAGTTTGGGGACAGGGGTTAGGGAGACCCAGTACTTC. It codes for CASSLGTGVRETQYF.

This clone was seen only once. Other DNA sequences in this sample translate to the same CDR3. The chain joins TRBV4-3 to TRBJ2-1; weak D call: TRBD2 (6 bases). The CDR3 covers 13 residues. The V gene's germline CDR1 is LGHNA and CDR2 YSLEER. The V and J ends lost 0 bases and 6 bases respectively, with 6 bases between them. CDR3 residues: CASSQETSNEQFF. The CDR3 nucleotides read TGCGCCAGCAGCCAAGAGACTAGCAATGAGCAGTTCTTC.

For this clone: One end of the junction is discordant with germline, which a read error may explain. This sequence joins TRBV4-2 and TRBJ2-5; 10 bases align to TRBD2. The CDR3 totals 15 residues. CDR1 and CDR2 (germline): LGHNA, YNFKEQ. CDR3 nucleotide sequence: TGTGCCAGCAGGCAAGAGCGGGGGGGCGGTGAGACCCAGTACTTC. Encoded protein: CASRQERGGGETQYF.

This chain joins TRBV5-1 and TRBJ1-4; 9 bases map to TRBD1. This CDR3 comprises 14 residues. CDR1 is SGHRS and CDR2 is YFSETQ in the germline V gene. The V gene end was trimmed by 4 bases and the J gene end by 7 bases; junction bases not matched to a gene: 5. CDR3 bases: TGCGCCAGCAGCACGGGACAGGGTGTTGAAAAACTGTTTTTT. It is translated as CASSTGQGVEKLFF.

The rearrangement joins TRBV6-1 to TRBJ1-2; TRBD1 agrees at 7 bases. The germline CDR1 and CDR2 sequences are MNHNS and SASEGT. The length of the CDR3 is 17 residues. Trimming at V came to 2 bases and at J to 0 bases, leaving 9 bases not matched to a gene. The CDR3 spells CASSEPDRLGTNYGYTF. CDR3 DNA: TGTGCCAGCAGTGAACCGGACAGGTTAGGAACTAACTATGGCTACACCTTC.

This clone appeared a single time. This chain uses TRBV9 with TRBJ2-2; D ambiguous. The CDR3 has 15 amino acids. Trimming stripped 3 bases from V and 2 bases from J, with 11 bases between. Germline CDR1 SGDLS, CDR2 YYNGEE. The CDR3 DNA follows: TGTGCCAGCAGCGCTTTAGACCGCAACACCGGGGAGCTGTTTTTT. Translation gives CASSALDRNTGELFF.

The V call is TRBV10-3, the J call TRBJ2-2; tentatively, D is TRBD2 (6 bases). CDR3 size: 17 residues. Looked up from germline, CDR1 is ENHRY and CDR2 is SYGVKD. V lost 0 bases, J lost 11 bases, and 22 bases lay in between. The CDR3 here is CAISESFKGLPQVELFF. Here the CDR3 DNA reads TGTGCCATCAGTGAGTCGTTCAAGGGACTCCCACAAGTAGAGCTGTTTTTT.

As concerns this clone: With a much larger clone just one base away, this may be a read error. The chain has TRBV7-3 and TRBJ2-3; 12 bases are a match to TRBD2. Unmatched junction bases numbered 2, after V lost 5 bases and J lost 2 bases. The CDR3 length is 15 residues. CDR1 SGHTA and CDR2 FQGTGA come from the germline V gene. CDR3 in amino acids: CASSPSGGATDTQYF. CDR3 sequence (DNA): TGTGCCAGCAGCCCTAGCGGGGGGGCCACAGATACGCAGTATTTT.

The chain is built from TRBV13 and TRBJ1-6; possibly TRBD1 for D (6 bases). The germline gives CDR1 PRHDT, CDR2 FYEKMQ (reference sequence). V lost 1 base and J 11 bases, leaving 12 bases between the germline ends. The CDR3 is made up of 14 amino acids. CDR3 sequence: CASSLAQGSTPLHF. Here the CDR3 DNA reads TGTGCCAGCAGCTTAGCACAGGGTAGTACACCCCTCCACTTT.

The rearrangement uses TRBV5-5 and TRBJ2-7; TRBD2 matches at 7 bases. Germline V CDR1 and CDR2: SGHKS, YYEKEE (reference sequence). Trimming at V came to 7 bases and at J to 4 bases, leaving 14 bases not matched to a gene. The CDR3 has 15 residues. CDR3 residues: CASRFEGGNEYEQYF. CDR3 nucleotides: TGTGCCAGCCGATTCGAGGGAGGGAATGAGTACGAGCAGTACTTC. Full variable domain (missing parts from reference TRBV5-5 and TRBJ2-7): DAGVTQSPTHLIKTRGQQVTLRCSPISGHKSVSWYQQVLGQGPQFIFQYYEKEERGRGNFPDRFSARQFPNYSSELNVNALLLGDSALYLCASRFEGGNEYEQYFGPGTRLTVT.

V is TRBV11-2 and J is TRBJ2-7, with TRBD2 as a possible D gene (7 bases). This CDR3 spans 15 amino acids. Per germline, CDR1 SGHAT and CDR2 FQNNGV. Deletions cut 5 bases from V and 0 bases from J, with 14 bases between. DNA for the CDR3: TGTGCCAGCAGCAAAGAGGGGGGGCACTCCTACGAGCAGTACTTC. Protein product: CASSKEGGHSYEQYF. The entire variable domain, with the rest obtained from reference TRBV11-2 and TRBJ2-7, is as follows: EAGVAQSPRYKIIEKRQSVAFWCNPISGHATLYWYQQILGQGPKLLIQFQNNGVVDDSQLPKDRFSAERLKGVDSTLKIQPAKLEDSAVYLCASSKEGGHSYEQYFGPGTRLTVT.

This clone was recorded once. The chain employs TRBV6-1 and TRBJ2-2; 12 nucleotides line up with TRBD2. The germline V gene has CDR1 MNHNS and CDR2 SASEGT. CDR3 length equals 15 residues. In DNA, the CDR3 is TGTGGGGCGACTAGCGGGAGAGTAAGCACCGGGGAGCTGTTTTTT. Amino acid sequence: CGATSGRVSTGELFF.

Of note for this clone: The same CDR3 arises from other DNA sequences in this sample as well. The chain uses TRBV5-1 and TRBJ1-4; D is ambiguous. V was trimmed by 1 base and J by 4 bases, leaving 11 bases between them. Germline V gives CDR1 SGHRS, CDR2 YFSETQ. This CDR3 comprises 15 residues. The CDR3 DNA is TGCGCCAGCAGCTTGACGGGAGGAGGTAATGAAAAACTGTTTTTT. Its protein product is CASSLTGGGNEKLFF.

The J gene is TRBJ2-2, the V gene TRBV5-1; D is uncertain. The V end was cut by 4 bases, the J end by 0 bases, with 19 bases between. The CDR3 has 18 residues. Germline CDR1 SGHRS, CDR2 YFSETQ. Here the CDR3 reads CASSQTPLGSSNTGELFF. In DNA form, the CDR3 reads TGCGCCAGCAGCCAGACTCCTCTGGGCAGCTCGAACACCGGGGAGCTGTTTTTT. Combining the CDR3 with reference TRBV5-1 and TRBJ2-2 gives the whole variable domain KAGVTQTPRYLIKTRGQQVTLSCSPISGHRSVSWYQQTPGQGLQFLFEYFSETQRNKGNFPGRFSGRQFSNSRSEMNVSTLELGDSALYLCASSQTPLGSSNTGELFFGEGSRLTVL.

This clone has just one count. The chain recombines TRBV10-2 with TRBJ1-1; D is perhaps TRBD1 (6 bases). Trimming stripped 6 bases from V and 1 base from J, with 12 bases between. Germline V lookup: CDR1 WSHSY, CDR2 SAAADI. This CDR3 spans 14 amino acids. Here the CDR3 DNA reads TGCGCCAGCAGAGACAGGTTTGGGAACACTGAAGCTTTCTTT. Its translation: CASRDRFGNTEAFF.

The rearrangement uses TRBV10-2 and TRBJ1-1; weak D call: TRBD1 (6 bases). Deletions cut 7 bases from V and 4 bases from J, with 13 bases between. Per the germline V gene, CDR1 is WSHSY and CDR2 is SAAADI. CDR3 length equals 13 residues. CDR3 DNA sequence: TGCGCCAGCAACCGGGACATAGGCACTGAAGCTTTCTTT. Protein: CASNRDIGTEAFF.

For this clone: A read error may be the cause here, since a much bigger clone is one base away. The chain uses TRBV7-9 and TRBJ1-2; TRBD1 aligns across 8 bases. Germline values: CDR1 SEHNR, CDR2 FQNEAQ (reference sequence). Trimming removed 5 bases from V and 8 bases from J; junction bases left unmatched: 4. This CDR3 contains 12 residues. CDR3 nucleotides: TGTGCCAGCAGCCCACAGGGGGGAGGCTACACCTTC. This sequence encodes CASSPQGGGYTF.

This chain connects TRBV7-2 to TRBJ2-1; D is tentatively TRBD1 or TRBD2 (5 bases each). V shed 5 bases and J shed 4 bases, with 12 bases lying between them. The V gene's germline CDR1 is SGHTA and CDR2 FQGNSA. This CDR3 region has 14 residues. For the CDR3, the DNA is TGTGCCAGCAGCCAGGGACCCGAGTACAATGAGCAGTTCTTC. Its protein is CASSQGPEYNEQFF.

The chain recombines TRBV18 with TRBJ2-6; perhaps D is TRBD1 or TRBD2 (5 bases each). CDR1 and CDR2 from the germline V gene are KGHSH and LQKENI. The CDR3 sequence is 19 residues long. Trimming left V 0 bases short and J 0 bases short, with 15 bases between. The CDR3 bases are TGTGCCAGCTCACCACCCGGGGCTACACTAGACTCTGGGGCCAACGTCCTGACTTTC. Translating it yields CASSPPGATLDSGANVLTF.

The rearrangement joins TRBV5-1 to TRBJ2-7; 10 bases agree with TRBD1. Germline loops: CDR1 SGHRS, CDR2 YFSETQ. J lost 2 bases, V lost 4 bases, and 9 bases had no gene match. The CDR3 extends over 16 amino acids. The CDR3 reads CASSPSYGTGAYEQYF. In DNA, the CDR3 is TGCGCCAGCAGCCCCAGTTATGGGACAGGGGCCTACGAGCAGTACTTC.